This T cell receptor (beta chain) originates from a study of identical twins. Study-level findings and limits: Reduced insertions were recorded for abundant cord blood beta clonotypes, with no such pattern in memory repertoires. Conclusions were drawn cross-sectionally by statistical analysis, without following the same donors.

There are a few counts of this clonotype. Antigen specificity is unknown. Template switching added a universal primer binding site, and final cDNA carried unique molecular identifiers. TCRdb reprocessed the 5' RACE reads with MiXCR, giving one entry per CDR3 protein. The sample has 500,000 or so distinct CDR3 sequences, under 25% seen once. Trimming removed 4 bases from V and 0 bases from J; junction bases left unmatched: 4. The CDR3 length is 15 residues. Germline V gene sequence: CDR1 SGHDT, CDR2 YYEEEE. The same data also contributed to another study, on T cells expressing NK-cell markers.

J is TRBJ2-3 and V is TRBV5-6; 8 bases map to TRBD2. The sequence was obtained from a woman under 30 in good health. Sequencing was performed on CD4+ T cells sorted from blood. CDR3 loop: CASSRGGISTDTQYF. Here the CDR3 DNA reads TGTGCCAGCAGCCGGGGGGGAATAAGCACAGATACGCAGTATTTT.